The next 5 T cell receptor beta chains were all read from a single sample in a study of blood T cell repertoires in COVID-19. Only in-frame clones appear in the TCRdb table, and some are missing; sequencing was by immunoSEQ multiplex PCR. The data show some 130,000 clones, under 90% seen once. Sequenced material: peripheral blood. Receptor source: a woman aged 55-69 years with active or convalescent COVID-19.

This chain uses TRBV7-2 with TRBJ2-1; D not resolved. Germline loops: CDR1 SGHTA, CDR2 FQGNSA. The CDR3 length is 13 residues. V was clipped by 1 base and J by 12 bases, with 13 bases between them. The CDR3 coding sequence is TGTGCCAGCAGCTTAGAGGCGGTAGGATGGCAGTTCTTC. Its translation: CASSLEAVGWQFF.

The chain uses TRBV6-5 and TRBJ2-1; 9 nucleotides align to TRBD2. Germline trimming cut 0 bases from V and 7 bases from J; bases unmatched to any gene: 7. The CDR3 covers 16 residues. Germline V lookup: CDR1 MNHEY, CDR2 SVGAGI. CDR3 DNA sequence: TGTGCCAGCAGTTACTCGACGGCGGGGGGGCAAAATGAGCAGTTCTTC. Translation gives CASSYSTAGGQNEQFF.

V gene TRBV5-1 combines with J gene TRBJ1-2; 7 nucleotides line up with TRBD1. This CDR3 has 16 amino acids. Germline V gene data show CDR1 as SGHRS and CDR2 as YFSETQ. V dropped 6 bases and J dropped 3; count of bases not matched to a gene: 14. The CDR3: CASTISGTGADYGYTF. The CDR3 DNA is TGCGCCAGCACCATATCCGGTACAGGGGCCGACTATGGCTACACCTTC.

The rearrangement uses TRBV6-1 and TRBJ1-2; weak D call: TRBD1 (6 bases). The CDR3 runs 16 residues. The V gene's germline CDR1 is MNHNS and CDR2 SASEGT. V was pared by 1 base and J by 6 bases, with 18 bases between. CDR3 protein: CASSEGVLGRGNGYTF. CDR3 nucleotide sequence: TGTGCCAGCAGTGAAGGGGTTTTGGGCAGGGGAAATGGCTACACCTTC.

The CDR3 region is CASTFHRGSTDTQYF. In DNA form, the CDR3 reads TGTGCCAGTACCTTTCACAGGGGTAGCACAGATACGCAGTATTTT. The J gene is TRBJ2-3, the V gene TRBV19; 7 bases are shared with TRBD1. Per the germline V gene, CDR1 is LNHDA and CDR2 is SQIVND (reference sequence). This CDR3 is 15 amino acids long. Trimming at V came to 7 bases and at J to 0 bases, leaving 7 bases not matched to a gene.